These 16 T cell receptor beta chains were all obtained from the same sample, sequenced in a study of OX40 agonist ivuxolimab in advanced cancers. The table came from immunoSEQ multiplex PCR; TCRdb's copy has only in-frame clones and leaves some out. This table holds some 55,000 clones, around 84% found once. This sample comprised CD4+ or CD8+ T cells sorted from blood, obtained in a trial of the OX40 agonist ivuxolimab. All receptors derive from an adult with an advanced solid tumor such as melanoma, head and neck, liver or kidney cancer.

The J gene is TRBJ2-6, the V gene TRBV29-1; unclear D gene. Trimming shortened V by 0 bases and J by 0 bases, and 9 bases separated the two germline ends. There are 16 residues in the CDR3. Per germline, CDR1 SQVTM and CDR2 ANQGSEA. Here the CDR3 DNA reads TGCAGCGTTGAAGATTCAGGCGTCTCTGGGGCCAACGTCCTGACTTTC. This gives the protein CSVEDSGVSGANVLTF.

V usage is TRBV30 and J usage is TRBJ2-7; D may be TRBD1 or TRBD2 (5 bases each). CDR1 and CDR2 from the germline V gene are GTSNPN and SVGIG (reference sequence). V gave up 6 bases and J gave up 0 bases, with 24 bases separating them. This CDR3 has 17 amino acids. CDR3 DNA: TGTGCCTGCCTCCGGGACCGATTATTCCGTAGCTCCTACGAGCAGTACTTC. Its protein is CACLRDRLFRSSYEQYF.

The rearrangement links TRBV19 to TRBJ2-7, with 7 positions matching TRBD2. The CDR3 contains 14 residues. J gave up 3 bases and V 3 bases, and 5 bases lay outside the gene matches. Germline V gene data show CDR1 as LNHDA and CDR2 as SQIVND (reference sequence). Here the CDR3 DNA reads TGTGCCAGTAGTATCGGGGAGGGCGTCTACGAGCAGTACTTC. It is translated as CASSIGEGVYEQYF. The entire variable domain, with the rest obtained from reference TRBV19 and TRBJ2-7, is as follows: DGGITQSPKYLFRKEGQNVTLSCEQNLNHDAMYWYRQDPGQGLRLIYYSQIVNDFQKGDIAEGYSVSREKKESFPLTVTSAQKNPTAFYLCASSIGEGVYEQYFGPGTRLTVT.

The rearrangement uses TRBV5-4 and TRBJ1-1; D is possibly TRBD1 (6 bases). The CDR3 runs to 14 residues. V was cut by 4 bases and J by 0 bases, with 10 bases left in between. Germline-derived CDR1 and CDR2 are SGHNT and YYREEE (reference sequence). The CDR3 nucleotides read TGTGCCAGCAGCCGGGGGGCGATGAACACTGAAGCTTTCTTT. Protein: CASSRGAMNTEAFF.

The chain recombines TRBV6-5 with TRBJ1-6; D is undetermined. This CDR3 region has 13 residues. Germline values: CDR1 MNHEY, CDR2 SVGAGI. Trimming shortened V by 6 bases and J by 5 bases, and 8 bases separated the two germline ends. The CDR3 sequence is CASSQQNNSPLHF. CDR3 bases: TGTGCCAGCAGCCAGCAGAATAATTCACCCCTCCACTTT.

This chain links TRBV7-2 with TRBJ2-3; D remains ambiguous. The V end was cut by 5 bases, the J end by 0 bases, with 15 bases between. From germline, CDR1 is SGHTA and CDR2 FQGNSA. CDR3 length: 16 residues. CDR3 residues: CASSPRPVTSTDTQYF. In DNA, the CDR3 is TGTGCCAGCAGCCCCAGGCCCGTGACTAGCACAGATACGCAGTATTTT.

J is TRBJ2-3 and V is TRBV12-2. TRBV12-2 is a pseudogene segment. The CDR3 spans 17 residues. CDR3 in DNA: TGTGCAAGTCGCTTAGAGGACCCGCTGCGTCAGTCAGATACGCAGTATTTT. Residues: CASRLEDPLRQSDTQYF.

CDR3 amino acids: CASSLGLAATYEQYF. The CDR3 nucleotides are TGTGCCAGCAGCTTAGGGCTAGCGGCAACCTACGAGCAGTACTTC. This sequence joins TRBV11-2 and TRBJ2-7; 7 nucleotides align to TRBD2. The germline V gene encodes CDR1 SGHAT and CDR2 FQNNGV. V shed 1 base, J shed 2 bases, and the junction held 5 bases outside the gene matches. The CDR3 covers 15 residues. The full variable domain, with the rest looked up from reference TRBV11-2 and TRBJ2-7, is EAGVAQSPRYKIIEKRQSVAFWCNPISGHATLYWYQQILGQGPKLLIQFQNNGVVDDSQLPKDRFSAERLKGVDSTLKIQPAKLEDSAVYLCASSLGLAATYEQYFGPGTRLTVT.

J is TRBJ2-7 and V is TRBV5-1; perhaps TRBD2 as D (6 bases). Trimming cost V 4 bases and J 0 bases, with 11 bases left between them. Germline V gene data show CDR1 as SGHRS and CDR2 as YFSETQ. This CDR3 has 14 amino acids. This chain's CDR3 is CASSMGLRSYEQYF. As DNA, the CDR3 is TGCGCCAGCAGCATGGGACTCCGCTCCTACGAGCAGTACTTC. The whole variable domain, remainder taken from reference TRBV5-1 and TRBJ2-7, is KAGVTQTPRYLIKTRGQQVTLSCSPISGHRSVSWYQQTPGQGLQFLFEYFSETQRNKGNFPGRFSGRQFSNSRSEMNVSTLELGDSALYLCASSMGLRSYEQYFGPGTRLTVT.

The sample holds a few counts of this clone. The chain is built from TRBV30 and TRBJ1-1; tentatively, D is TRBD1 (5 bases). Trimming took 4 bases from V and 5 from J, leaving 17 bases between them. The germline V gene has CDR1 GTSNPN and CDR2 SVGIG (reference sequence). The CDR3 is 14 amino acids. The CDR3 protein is CAWIRRGAYTEAFF. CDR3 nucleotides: TGTGCCTGGATTAGAAGGGGCGCGTATACTGAAGCTTTCTTT.

The CDR3 protein is CASSQGVSAGEKGELFF. The DNA of the CDR3 is TGTGCCAGCAGCCAAGGGGTTTCAGCGGGGGAGAAGGGGGAGCTGTTTTTT. The V call is TRBV4-2, the J call TRBJ2-2; 8 bases line up with TRBD2. The V gene's germline CDR1 is LGHNA and CDR2 YNFKEQ. This CDR3 contains 17 residues. V trimming: 1 base; J trimming: 8 bases; junction bases outside the gene matches: 12.

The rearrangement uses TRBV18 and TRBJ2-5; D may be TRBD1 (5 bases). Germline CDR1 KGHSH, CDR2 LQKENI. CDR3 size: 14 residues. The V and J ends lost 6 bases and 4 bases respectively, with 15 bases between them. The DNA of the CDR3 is TGTGCCAGCTCCCCATTTCAGGGTAGAGAGACCCAGTACTTC. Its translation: CASSPFQGRETQYF.

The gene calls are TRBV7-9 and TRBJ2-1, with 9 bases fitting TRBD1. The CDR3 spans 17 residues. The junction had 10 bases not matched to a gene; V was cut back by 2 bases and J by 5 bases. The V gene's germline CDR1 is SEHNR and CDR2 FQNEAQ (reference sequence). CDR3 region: CASSLRPRGQGNNEQFF. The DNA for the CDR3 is TGTGCCAGCAGCTTACGCCCCCGGGGACAGGGTAACAATGAGCAGTTCTTC.

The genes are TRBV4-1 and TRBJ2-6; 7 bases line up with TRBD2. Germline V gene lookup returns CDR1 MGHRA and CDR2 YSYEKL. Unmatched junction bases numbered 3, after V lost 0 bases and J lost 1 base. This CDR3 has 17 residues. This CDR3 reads CASSQDPGGSGANVLTF. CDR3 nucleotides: TGCGCCAGCAGCCAAGATCCCGGGGGGTCTGGGGCCAACGTCCTGACTTTC.

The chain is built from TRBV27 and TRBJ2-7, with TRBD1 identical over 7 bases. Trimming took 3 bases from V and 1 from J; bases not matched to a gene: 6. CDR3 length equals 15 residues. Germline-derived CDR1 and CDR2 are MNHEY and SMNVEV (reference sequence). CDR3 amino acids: CASSFVGGASYEQYF. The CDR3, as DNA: TGTGCCAGCAGTTTTGTAGGGGGCGCGTCCTACGAGCAGTACTTC.

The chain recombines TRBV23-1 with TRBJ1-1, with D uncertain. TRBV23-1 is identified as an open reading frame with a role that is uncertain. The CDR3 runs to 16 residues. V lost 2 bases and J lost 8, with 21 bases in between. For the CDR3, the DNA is TGCGCCAGCAGTCAACCCACCTTGCCAGACTGTCCCGAAGCTTTCTTT. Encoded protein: CASSQPTLPDCPEAFF.